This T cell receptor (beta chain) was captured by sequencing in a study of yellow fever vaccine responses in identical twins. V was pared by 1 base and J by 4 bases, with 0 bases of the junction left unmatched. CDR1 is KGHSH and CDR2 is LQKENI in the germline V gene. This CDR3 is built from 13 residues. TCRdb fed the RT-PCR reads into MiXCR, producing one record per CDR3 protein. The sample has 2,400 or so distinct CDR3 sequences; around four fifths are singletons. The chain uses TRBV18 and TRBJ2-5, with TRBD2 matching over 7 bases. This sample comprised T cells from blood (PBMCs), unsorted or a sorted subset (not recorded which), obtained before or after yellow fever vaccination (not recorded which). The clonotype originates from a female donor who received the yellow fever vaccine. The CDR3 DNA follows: TGTGCCAGCTCACCACGCGGGGGAGAGACCCAGTACTTC. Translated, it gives CASSPRGGETQYF. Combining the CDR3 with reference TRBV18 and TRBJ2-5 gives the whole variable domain NAGVMQNPRHLVRRRGQEARLRCSPMKGHSHVYWYRQLPEEGLKFMVYLQKENIIDESGMPKERFSAEFPKEGPSILRIQQVVRGDSAAYFCASSPRGGETQYFGPGTRLLVL.